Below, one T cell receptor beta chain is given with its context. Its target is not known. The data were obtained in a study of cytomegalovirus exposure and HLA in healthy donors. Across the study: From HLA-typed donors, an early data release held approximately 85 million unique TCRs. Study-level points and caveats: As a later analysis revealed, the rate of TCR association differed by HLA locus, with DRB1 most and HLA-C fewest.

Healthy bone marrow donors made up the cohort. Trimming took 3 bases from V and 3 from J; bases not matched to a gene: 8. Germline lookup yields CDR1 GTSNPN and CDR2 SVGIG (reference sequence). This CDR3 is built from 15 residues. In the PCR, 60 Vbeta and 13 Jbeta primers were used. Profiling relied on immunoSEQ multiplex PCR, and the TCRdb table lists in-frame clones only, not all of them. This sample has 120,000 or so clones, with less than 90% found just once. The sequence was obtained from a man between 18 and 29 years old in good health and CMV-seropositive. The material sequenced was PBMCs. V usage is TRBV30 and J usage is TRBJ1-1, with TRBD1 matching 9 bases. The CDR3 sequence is CAWRATDRGYTEAFF. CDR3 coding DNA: TGTGCCTGGAGAGCTACCGACAGGGGGTACACTGAAGCTTTCTTT.